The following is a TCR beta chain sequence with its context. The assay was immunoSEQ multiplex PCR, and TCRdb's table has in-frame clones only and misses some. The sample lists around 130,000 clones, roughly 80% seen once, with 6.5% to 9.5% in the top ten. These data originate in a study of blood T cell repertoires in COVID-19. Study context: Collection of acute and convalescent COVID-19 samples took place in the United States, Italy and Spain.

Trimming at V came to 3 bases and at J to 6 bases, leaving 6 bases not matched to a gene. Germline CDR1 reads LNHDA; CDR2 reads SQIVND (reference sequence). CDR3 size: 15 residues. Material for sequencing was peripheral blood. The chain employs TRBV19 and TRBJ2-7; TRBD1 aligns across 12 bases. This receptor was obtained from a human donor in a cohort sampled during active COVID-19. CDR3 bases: TGTGCCAGTAGTATTGGGGGACAGGGGGCATCCGAGCAGTACTTC. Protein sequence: CASSIGGQGASEQYF.